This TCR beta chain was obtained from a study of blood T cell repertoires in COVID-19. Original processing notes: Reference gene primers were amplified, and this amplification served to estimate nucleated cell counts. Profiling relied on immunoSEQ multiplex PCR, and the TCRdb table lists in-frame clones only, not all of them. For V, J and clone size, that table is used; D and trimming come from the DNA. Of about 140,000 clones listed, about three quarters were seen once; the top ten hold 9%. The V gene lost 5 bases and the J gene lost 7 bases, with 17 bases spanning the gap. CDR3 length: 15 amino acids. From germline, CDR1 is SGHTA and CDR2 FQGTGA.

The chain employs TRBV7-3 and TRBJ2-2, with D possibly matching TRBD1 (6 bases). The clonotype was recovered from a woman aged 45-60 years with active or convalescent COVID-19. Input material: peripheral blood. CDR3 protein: CASSATGTNDGELFF. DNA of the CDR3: TGTGCCAGCAGCGCGACCGGGACAAACGACGGGGAGCTGTTTTTT.